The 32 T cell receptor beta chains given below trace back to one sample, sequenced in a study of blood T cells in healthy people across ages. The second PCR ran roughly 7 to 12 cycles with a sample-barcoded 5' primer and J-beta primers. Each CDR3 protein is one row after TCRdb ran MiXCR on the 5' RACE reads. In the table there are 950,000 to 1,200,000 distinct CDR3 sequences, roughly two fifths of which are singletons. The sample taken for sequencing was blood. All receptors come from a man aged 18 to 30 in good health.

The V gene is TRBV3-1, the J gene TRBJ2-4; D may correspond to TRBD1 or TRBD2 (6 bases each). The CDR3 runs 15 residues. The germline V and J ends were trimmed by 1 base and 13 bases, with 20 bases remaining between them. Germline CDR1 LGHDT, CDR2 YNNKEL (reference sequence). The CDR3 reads CASSQVAGQSYVQYF. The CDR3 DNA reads TGTGCCAGCAGCCAAGTCGCGGGACAATCGTACGTGCAGTACTTC.

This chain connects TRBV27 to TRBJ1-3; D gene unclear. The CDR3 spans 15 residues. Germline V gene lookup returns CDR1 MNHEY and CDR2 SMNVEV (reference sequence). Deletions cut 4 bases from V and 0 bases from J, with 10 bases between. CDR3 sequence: CASSSGPDSGNTIYF. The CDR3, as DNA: TGTGCCAGCAGTTCTGGGCCAGACTCTGGAAACACCATATATTTT.

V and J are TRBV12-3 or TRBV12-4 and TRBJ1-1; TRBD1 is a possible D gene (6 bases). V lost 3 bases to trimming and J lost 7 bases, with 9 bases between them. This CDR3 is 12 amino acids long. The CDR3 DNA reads TGTGCCAGCAGTTTGTCGGACAGTGAAGCTTTCTTT. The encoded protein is CASSLSDSEAFF.

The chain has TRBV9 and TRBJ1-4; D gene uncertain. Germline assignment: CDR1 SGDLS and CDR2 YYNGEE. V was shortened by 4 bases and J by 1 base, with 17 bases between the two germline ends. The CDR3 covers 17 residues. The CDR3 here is CASSNQESAETNEKLFF. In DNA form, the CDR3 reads TGTGCCAGCAGCAACCAGGAGTCGGCAGAAACTAATGAAAAACTGTTTTTT.

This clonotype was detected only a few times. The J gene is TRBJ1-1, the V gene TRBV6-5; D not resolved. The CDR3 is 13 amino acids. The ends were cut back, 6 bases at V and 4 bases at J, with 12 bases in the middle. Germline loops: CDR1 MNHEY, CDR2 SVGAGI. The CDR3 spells CASSLGWSTEAFF. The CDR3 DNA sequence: TGTGCCAGCAGCCTCGGGTGGTCCACTGAAGCTTTCTTT.

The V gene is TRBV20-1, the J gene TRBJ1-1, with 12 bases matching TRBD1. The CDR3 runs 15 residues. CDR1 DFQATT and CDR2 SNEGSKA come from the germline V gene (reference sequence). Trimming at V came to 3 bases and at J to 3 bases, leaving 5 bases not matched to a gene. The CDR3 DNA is TGCAGTGCTAGCGGGACAGGGGGCGCCGACACTGAAGCTTTCTTT. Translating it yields CSASGTGGADTEAFF.

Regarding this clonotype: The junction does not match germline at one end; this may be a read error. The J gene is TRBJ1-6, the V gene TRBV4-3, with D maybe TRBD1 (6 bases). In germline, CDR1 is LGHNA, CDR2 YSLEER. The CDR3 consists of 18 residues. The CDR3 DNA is TGCGCCAGCAGCCACGCACCGACAGGACGCTTGGATAATTCACCCATCCACTTT. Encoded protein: CASSHAPTGRLDNSPIHF.

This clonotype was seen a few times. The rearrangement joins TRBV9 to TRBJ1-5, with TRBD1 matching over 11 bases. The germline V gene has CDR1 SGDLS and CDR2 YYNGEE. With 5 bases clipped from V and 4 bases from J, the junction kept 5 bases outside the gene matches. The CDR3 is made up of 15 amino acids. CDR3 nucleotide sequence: TGTGCCAGCAGTCACGGGACAGGGGGAAATCAGCCCCAGCATTTT. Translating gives CASSHGTGGNQPQHF.

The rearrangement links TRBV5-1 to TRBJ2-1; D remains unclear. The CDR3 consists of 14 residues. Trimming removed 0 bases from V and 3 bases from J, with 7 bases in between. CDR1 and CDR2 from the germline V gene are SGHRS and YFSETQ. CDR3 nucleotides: TGCGCCAGCAGCTTGGAAGGGTACTACAATGAGCAGTTCTTC. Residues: CASSLEGYYNEQFF. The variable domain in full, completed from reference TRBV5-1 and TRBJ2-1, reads KAGVTQTPRYLIKTRGQQVTLSCSPISGHRSVSWYQQTPGQGLQFLFEYFSETQRNKGNFPGRFSGRQFSNSRSEMNVSTLELGDSALYLCASSLEGYYNEQFFGPGTRLTVL.

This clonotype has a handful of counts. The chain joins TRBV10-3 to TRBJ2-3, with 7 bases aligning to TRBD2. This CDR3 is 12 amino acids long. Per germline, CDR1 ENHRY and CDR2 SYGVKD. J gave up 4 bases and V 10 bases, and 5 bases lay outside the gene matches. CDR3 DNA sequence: TGTGCCAGCAGGGAGGGGTCAGATACGCAGTATTTT. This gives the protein CASREGSDTQYF.

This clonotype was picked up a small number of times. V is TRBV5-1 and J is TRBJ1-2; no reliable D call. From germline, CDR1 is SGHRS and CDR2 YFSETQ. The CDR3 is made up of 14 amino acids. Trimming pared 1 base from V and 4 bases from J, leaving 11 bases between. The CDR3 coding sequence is TGCGCCAGCAGCTTGAAAGAAGGGAGCTATGGCTACACCTTC. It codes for CASSLKEGSYGYTF.

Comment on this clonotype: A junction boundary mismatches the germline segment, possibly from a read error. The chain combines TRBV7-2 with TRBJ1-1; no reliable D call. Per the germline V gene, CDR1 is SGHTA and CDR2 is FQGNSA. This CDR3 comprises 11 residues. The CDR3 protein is CASSQYTETFF. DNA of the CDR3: TGTGCCAGCAGCCAATACACTGAAACTTTCTTT.

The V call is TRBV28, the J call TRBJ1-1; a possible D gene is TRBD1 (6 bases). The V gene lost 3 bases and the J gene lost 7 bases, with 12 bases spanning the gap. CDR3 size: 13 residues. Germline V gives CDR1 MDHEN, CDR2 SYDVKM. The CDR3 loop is CASSLGGVYEAFF. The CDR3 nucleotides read TGTGCCAGCAGTTTGGGGGGCGTTTATGAAGCTTTCTTT.

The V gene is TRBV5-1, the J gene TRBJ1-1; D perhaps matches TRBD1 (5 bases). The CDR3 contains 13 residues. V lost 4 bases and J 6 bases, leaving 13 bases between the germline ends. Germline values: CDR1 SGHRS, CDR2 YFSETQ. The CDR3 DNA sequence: TGCGCCAGCAGCCTGGACAAGGGCCCTGAAGCTTTCTTT. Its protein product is CASSLDKGPEAFF.

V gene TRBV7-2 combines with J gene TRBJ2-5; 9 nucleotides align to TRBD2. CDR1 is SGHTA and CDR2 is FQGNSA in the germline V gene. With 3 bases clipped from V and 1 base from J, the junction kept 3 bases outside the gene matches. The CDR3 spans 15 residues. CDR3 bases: TGTGCCAGCAGCTTTAGCGGGAGCTTCCAAGAGACCCAGTACTTC. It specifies CASSFSGSFQETQYF.

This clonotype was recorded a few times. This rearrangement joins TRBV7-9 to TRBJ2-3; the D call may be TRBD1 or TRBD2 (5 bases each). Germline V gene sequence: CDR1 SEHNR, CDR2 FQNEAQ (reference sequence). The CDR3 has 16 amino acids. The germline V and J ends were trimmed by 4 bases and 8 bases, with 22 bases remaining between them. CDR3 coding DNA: TGTGCCAGCAGCTATGCGGTCGGGACGGACCCAGGTACGCAGTATTTT. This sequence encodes CASSYAVGTDPGTQYF. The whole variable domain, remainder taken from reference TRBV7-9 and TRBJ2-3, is DTGVSQNPRHKITKRGQNVTFRCDPISEHNRLYWYRQTLGQGPEFLTYFQNEAQLEKSRLLSDRFSAERPKGSFSTLEIQRTEQGDSAMYLCASSYAVGTDPGTQYFGPGTRLTVL.

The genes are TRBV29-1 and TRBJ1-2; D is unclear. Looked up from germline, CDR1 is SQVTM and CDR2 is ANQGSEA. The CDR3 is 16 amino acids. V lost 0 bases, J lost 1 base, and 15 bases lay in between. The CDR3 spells CSVEDALTPLNYGYTF. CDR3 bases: TGCAGCGTTGAAGATGCGCTGACGCCGCTTAACTATGGCTACACCTTC.

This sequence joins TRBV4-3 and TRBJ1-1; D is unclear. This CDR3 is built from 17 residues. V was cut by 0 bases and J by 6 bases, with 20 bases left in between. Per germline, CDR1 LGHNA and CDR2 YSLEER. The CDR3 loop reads CASSQEMGDRLKAEAFF. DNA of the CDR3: TGCGCCAGCAGCCAAGAGATGGGCGACCGTCTGAAGGCTGAAGCTTTCTTT.

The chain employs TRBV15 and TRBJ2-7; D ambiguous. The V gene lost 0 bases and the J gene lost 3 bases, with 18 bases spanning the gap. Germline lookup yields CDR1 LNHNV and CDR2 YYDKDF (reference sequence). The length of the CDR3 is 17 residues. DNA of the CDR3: TGTGCCACCAGCAGAGAAACAGCTAACCCTGCGAGCTACGAGCAGTACTTC. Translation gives CATSRETANPASYEQYF.

The CDR3 DNA reads TGTGCCAGCAGTGAATATGAGGAAGGGCATGGCTACACCTTC. This gives the protein CASSEYEEGHGYTF. The chain is built from TRBV25-1 and TRBJ1-2; D remains unclear. CDR3 length: 14 residues. V gave up 0 bases and J gave up 6 bases, with 11 bases separating them. Germline loops: CDR1 MGHDK, CDR2 SYGVNS.

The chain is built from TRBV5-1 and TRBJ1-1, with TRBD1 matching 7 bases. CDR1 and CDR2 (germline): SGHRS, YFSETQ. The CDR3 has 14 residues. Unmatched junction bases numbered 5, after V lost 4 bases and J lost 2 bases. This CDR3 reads CASSGDSGNTEAFF. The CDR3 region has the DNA TGCGCCAGCAGCGGGGACAGTGGTAACACTGAAGCTTTCTTT.

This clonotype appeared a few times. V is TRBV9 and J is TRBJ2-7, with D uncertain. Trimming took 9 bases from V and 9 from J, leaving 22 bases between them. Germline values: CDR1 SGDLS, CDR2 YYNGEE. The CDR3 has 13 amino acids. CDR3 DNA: TGTGCCAAAAGGCCCAGTCCGTTTGTTCGGCAGTACTTC. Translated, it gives CAKRPSPFVRQYF.

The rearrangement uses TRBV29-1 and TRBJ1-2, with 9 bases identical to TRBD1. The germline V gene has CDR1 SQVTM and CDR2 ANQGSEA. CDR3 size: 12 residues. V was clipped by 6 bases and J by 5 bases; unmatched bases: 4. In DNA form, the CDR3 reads TGCAGCGTCACGGGACAGGGATATGGCTACACCTTC. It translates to CSVTGQGYGYTF.

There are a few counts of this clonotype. This chain's CDR3 is CASSPPGRTEAFF. CDR3 coding DNA: TGTGCCAGCAGCCCCCCGGGGAGAACTGAAGCTTTCTTT. The chain is built from TRBV12-3 or TRBV12-4 and TRBJ1-1; no reliable D call. The germline V and J ends were trimmed by 6 bases and 5 bases, with 13 bases remaining between them. The CDR3 is 13 amino acids.

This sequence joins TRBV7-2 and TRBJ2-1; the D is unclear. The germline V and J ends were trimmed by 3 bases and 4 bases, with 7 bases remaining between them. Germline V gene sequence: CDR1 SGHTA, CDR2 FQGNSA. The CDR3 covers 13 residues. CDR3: CASSFGCYNEQFF. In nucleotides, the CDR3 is TGTGCCAGCAGCTTCGGATGTTACAATGAGCAGTTCTTC.

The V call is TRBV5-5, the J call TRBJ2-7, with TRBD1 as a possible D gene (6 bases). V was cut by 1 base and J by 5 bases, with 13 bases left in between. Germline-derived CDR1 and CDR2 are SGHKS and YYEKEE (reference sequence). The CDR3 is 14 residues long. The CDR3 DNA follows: TGTGCCAGCAGCTTGTTGACGACAGGACACGAGCAGTACTTC. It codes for CASSLLTTGHEQYF.

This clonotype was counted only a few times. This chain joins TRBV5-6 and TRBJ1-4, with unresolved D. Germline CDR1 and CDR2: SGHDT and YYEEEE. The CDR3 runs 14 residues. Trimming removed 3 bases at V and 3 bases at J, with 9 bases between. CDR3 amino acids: CASSSNFANEKLFF. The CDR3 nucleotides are TGTGCCAGCAGCTCCAATTTCGCTAATGAAAAACTGTTTTTT.

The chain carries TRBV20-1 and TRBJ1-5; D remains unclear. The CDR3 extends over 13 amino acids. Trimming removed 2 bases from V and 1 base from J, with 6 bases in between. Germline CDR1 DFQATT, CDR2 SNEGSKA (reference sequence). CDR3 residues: CSARSASNQPQHF. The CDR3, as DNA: TGCAGTGCTAGATCGGCGAGCAATCAGCCCCAGCATTTT.

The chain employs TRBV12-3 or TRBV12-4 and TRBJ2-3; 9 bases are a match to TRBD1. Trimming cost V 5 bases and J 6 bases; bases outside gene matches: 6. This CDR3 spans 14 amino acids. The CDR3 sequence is CASSRDRVRDTQYF. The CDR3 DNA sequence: TGTGCCAGCAGTCGGGACAGGGTCAGGGATACGCAGTATTTT.

The CDR3 loop reads CASSQDRVLGTDTQYF. The CDR3 nucleotides are TGCGCCAGCAGCCAAGACAGGGTATTGGGAACAGATACGCAGTATTTT. The chain employs TRBV4-3 and TRBJ2-3, with D possibly matching TRBD1 (5 bases). Per germline, CDR1 LGHNA and CDR2 YSLEER. This CDR3 region has 16 residues. V lost 0 bases and J lost 3, with 13 bases in between.

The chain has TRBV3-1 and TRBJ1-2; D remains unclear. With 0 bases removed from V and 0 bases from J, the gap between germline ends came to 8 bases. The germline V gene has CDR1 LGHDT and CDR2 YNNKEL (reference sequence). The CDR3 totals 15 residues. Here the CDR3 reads CASSQDGVANYGYTF. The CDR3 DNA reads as TGTGCCAGCAGCCAAGATGGTGTAGCTAACTATGGCTACACCTTC. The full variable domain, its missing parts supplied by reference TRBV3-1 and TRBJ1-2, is DTAVSQTPKYLVTQMGNDKSIKCEQNLGHDTMYWYKQDSKKFLKIMFSYNNKELIINETVPNRFSPKSPDKAHLNLHINSLELGDSAVYFCASSQDGVANYGYTFGSGTRLTVV.

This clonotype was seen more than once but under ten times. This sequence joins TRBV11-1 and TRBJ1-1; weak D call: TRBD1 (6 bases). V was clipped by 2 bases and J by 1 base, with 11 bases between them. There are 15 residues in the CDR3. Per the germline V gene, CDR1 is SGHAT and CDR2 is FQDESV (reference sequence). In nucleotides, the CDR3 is TGTGCCAGCAGCTTATACAGGGAAGGGAACACTGAAGCTTTCTTT. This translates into CASSLYREGNTEAFF.